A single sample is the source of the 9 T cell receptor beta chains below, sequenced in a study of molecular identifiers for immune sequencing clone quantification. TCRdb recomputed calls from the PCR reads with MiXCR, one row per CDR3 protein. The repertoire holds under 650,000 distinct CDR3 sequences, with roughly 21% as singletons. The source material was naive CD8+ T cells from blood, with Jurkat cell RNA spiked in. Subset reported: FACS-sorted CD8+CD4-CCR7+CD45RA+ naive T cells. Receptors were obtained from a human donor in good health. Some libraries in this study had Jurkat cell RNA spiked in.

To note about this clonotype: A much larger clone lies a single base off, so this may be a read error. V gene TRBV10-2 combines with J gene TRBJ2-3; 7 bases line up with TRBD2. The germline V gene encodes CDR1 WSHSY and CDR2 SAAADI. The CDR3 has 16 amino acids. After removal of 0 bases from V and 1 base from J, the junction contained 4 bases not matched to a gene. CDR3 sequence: CASSESDREGTDTQYF. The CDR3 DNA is TGCGCCAGCAGTGAGTCGGACCGGGAGGGCACAGATACGCAGTATTTT.

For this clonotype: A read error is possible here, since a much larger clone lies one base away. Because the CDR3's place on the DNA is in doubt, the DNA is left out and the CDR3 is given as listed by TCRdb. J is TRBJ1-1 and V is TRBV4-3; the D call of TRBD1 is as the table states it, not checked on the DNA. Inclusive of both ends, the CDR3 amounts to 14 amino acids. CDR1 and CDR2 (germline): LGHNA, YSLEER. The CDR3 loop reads CASSQVGRGTEVFF.

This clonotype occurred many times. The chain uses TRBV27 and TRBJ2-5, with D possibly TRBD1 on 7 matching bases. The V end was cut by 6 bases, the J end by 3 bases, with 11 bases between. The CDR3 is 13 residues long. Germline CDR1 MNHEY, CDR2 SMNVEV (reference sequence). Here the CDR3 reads CASSRGTEETQYF. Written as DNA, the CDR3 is TGTGCCAGCAGCCGCGGGACAGAAGAGACCCAGTACTTC.

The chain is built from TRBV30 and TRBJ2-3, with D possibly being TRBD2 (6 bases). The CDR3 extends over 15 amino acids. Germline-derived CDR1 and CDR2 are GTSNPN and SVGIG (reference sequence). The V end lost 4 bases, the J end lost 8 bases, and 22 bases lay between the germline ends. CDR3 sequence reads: CAWNHGGTNSGTQYF. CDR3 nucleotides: TGTGCCTGGAACCACGGGGGTACTAACTCAGGTACGCAGTATTTT.

The CDR3 nucleotides read TGTGCCTGGGATTCCCTGGAGTCTAGCGACCTAGCCAAAAACATTCAGTACTTC. This sequence encodes CAWDSLESSDLAKNIQYF. The chain combines TRBV30 with TRBJ2-4; D possibly corresponds to TRBD2 (6 bases). This CDR3 has 18 amino acids. V lost 5 bases and J 0 bases, leaving 23 bases between the germline ends. Germline V gene sequence: CDR1 GTSNPN, CDR2 SVGIG (reference sequence).

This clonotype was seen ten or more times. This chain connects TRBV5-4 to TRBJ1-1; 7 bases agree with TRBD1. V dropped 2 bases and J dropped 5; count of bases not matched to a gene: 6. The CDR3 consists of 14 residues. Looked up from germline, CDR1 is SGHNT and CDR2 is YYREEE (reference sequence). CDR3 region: CASSLRQGWTEAFF. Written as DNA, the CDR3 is TGTGCCAGCAGCTTACGACAGGGATGGACTGAAGCTTTCTTT. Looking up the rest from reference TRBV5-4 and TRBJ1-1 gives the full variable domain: ETGVTQSPTHLIKTRGQQVTLRCSSQSGHNTVSWYQQALGQGPQFIFQYYREEENGRGNFPPRFSGLQFPNYSSELNVNALELDDSALYLCASSLRQGWTEAFFGQGTRLTVV.

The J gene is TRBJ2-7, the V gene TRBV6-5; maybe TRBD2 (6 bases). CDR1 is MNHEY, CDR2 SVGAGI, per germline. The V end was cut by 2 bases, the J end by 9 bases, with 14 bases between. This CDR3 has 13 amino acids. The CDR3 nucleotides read TGTGCCAGCAGTTACGACAGTCGGCGGGGGCAGTACTTC. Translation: CASSYDSRRGQYF.

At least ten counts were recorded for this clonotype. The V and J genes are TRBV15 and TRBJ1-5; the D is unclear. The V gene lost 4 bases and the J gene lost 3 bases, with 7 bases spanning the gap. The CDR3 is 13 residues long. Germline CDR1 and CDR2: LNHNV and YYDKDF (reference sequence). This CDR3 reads CATSNPFNQPQHF. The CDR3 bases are TGTGCCACCAGCAACCCTTTCAATCAGCCCCAGCATTTT.

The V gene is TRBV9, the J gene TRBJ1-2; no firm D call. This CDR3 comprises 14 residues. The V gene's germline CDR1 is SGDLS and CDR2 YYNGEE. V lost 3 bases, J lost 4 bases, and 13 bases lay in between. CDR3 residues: CASSEGWGTYGYTF. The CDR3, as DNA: TGTGCCAGCAGCGAGGGTTGGGGTACCTATGGCTACACCTTC. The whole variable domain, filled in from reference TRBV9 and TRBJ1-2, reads DSGVTQTPKHLITATGQRVTLRCSPRSGDLSVYWYQQSLDQGLQFLIQYYNGEERAKGNILERFSAQQFPDLHSELNLSSLELGDSALYFCASSEGWGTYGYTFGSGTRLTVV.